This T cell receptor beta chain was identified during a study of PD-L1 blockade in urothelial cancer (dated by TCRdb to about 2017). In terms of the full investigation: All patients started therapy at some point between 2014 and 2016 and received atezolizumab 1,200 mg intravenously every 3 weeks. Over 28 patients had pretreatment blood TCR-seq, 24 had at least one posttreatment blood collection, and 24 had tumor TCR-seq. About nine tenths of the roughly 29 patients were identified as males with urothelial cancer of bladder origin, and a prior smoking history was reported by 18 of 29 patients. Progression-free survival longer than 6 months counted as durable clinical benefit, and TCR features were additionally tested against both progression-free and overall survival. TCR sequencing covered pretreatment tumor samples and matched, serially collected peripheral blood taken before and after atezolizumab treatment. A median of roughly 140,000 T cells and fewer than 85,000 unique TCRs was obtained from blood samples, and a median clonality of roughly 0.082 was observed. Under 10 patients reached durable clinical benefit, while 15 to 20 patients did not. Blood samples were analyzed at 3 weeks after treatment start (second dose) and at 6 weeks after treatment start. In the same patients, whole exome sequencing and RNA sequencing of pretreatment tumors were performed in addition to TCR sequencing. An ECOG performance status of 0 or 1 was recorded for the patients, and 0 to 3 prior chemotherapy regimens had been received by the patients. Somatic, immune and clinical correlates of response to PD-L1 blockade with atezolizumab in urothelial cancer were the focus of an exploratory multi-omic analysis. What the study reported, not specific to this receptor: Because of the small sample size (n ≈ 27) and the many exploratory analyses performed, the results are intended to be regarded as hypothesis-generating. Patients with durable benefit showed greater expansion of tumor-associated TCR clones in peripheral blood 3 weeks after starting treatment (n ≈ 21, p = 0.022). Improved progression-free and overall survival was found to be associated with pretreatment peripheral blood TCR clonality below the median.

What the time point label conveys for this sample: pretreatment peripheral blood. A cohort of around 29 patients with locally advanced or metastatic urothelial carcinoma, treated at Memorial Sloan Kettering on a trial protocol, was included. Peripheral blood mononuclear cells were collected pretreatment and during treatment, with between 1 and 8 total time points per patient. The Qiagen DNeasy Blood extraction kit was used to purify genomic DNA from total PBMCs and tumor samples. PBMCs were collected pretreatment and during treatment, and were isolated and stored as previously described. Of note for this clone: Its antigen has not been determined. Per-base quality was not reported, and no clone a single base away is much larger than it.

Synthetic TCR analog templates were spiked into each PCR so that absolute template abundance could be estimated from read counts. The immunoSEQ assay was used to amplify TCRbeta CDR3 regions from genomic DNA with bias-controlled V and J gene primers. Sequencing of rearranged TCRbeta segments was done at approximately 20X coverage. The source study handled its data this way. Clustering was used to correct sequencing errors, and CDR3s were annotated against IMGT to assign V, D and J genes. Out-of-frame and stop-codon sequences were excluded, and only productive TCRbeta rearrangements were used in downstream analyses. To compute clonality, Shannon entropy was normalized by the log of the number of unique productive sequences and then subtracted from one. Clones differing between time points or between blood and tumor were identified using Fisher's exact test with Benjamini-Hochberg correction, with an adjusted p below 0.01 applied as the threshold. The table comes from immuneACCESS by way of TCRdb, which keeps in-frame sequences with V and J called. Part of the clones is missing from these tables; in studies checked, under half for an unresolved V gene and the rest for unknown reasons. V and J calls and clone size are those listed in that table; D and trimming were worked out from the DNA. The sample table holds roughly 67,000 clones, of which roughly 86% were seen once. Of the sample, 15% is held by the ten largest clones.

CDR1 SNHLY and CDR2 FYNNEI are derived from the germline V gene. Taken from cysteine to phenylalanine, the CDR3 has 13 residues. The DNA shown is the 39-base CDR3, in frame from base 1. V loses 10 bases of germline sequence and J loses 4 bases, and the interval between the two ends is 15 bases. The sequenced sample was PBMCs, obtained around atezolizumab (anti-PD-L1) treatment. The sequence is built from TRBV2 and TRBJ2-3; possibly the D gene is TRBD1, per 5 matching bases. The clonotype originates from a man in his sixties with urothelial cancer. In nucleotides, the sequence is TGTGCCAAAAAGACAGTTCTAGCAGATACGCAGTATTTT. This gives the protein CAKKTVLADTQYF. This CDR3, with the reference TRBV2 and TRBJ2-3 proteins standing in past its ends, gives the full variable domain EPEVTQTPSHQVTQMGQEVILRCVPISNHLYFYWYRQILGQKVEFLVSFYNNEISEKSEIFDDQFSVERPDGSNFTLKIRSTKLEDSAMYFCAKKTVLADTQYFGPGTRLTVL.